The 7 T cell receptor beta chains in this list originate from one sample, sequenced in a study of identical twins. TCRdb reprocessed the 5' RACE reads with MiXCR, giving one entry per CDR3 protein. This table holds 520,000 or so distinct CDR3 sequences, 20% to 25% found once. This same sample was also part of a study on T cells expressing NK-cell markers.

The sample consisted of CD4+ T cells sorted from blood. The receptors come from a woman younger than 35 in good health.

This clonotype was found a few times. The chain carries TRBV5-1 and TRBJ1-3; D remains unclear. The germline V gene has CDR1 SGHRS and CDR2 YFSETQ. The CDR3 loop spans 16 amino acids. V lost 0 bases and J 6 bases, leaving 16 bases between the germline ends. The CDR3 nucleotides read TGCGCCAGCAGCTTGGAGGGCGGCCGACGGGCAAACACCATATATTTT. Translating it yields CASSLEGGRRANTIYF.

This clonotype was observed a few times. The chain has TRBV10-3 and TRBJ1-1, with D unclear. From germline, CDR1 is ENHRY and CDR2 SYGVKD. The ends were cut back, 1 base at V and 1 base at J, with 10 bases in the middle. CDR3 length: 15 amino acids. The CDR3 DNA reads as TGTGCCATCAGTGAGTTCCAGATCAGGAACACTGAAGCTTTCTTT. This encodes CAISEFQIRNTEAFF.

This clonotype was counted only a few times. This rearrangement joins TRBV10-3 to TRBJ2-7; no reliable D call. The CDR3 sequence is 14 residues long. V lost 4 bases to trimming and J lost 0 bases, with 10 bases between them. CDR1 and CDR2 (germline): ENHRY, SYGVKD. The CDR3 sequence is CAISGRSSSYEQYF. The CDR3 DNA sequence: TGTGCCATCAGTGGCAGGTCTTCCTCCTACGAGCAGTACTTC.

The genes are TRBV18 and TRBJ1-1; TRBD1 might be the D (6 bases). The CDR3 contains 12 residues. V gave up 8 bases and J gave up 14 bases, with 21 bases separating them. CDR1 is KGHSH and CDR2 is LQKENI in the germline V gene. The CDR3 protein is CASAIRETQGFF. The CDR3 DNA sequence: TGTGCCAGCGCAATCCGAGAGACACAGGGCTTCTTT.

The chain recombines TRBV24-1 with TRBJ2-2; TRBD1 agrees at 11 bases. After removal of 3 bases from V and 7 bases from J, the junction contained 3 bases not matched to a gene. Germline CDR1 and CDR2: KGHDR and SFDVKD. The CDR3 consists of 15 residues. CDR3 residues: CATSDPGTGGGELFF. The CDR3 DNA follows: TGTGCCACCAGTGATCCCGGGACAGGGGGCGGGGAGCTGTTTTTT.

This clonotype has a count of ten or more. The chain is built from TRBV4-3 and TRBJ2-2; D possibly corresponds to TRBD1 (5 bases). Germline CDR1 and CDR2: LGHNA and YSLEER. The V and J ends lost 2 bases and 5 bases respectively, with 9 bases between them. This CDR3 has 14 amino acids. The chain's CDR3 is CASSQPGPTGELFF. The CDR3, as DNA: TGCGCCAGCAGCCAACCAGGGCCAACCGGGGAGCTGTTTTTT.

The V call is TRBV11-2, the J call TRBJ2-5, with 7 bases matching TRBD2. The CDR3 runs to 15 residues. CDR1 and CDR2 (germline): SGHAT, FQNNGV. The J segment lost 2 bases and the V segment lost 2 bases, leaving 5 bases of the junction unmatched. The CDR3, as DNA: TGTGCCAGCAGCTTATTCCTAGCGGAACAAGAGACCCAGTACTTC. This gives the protein CASSLFLAEQETQYF.